This TCR beta chain emerged from a study of T-cell memory formation after mild COVID-19. The sample holds a few counts of this clonotype. With 6 bases removed from V and 6 bases from J, the gap between germline ends came to 14 bases. This CDR3 spans 13 amino acids. The germline gives CDR1 WSHSY, CDR2 SAAADI. TCRdb re-called the 5' RACE reads through MiXCR, storing one row per CDR3 protein. The table records 350,000 to 500,000 distinct CDR3 sequences, over 15% of them present only once. This chain joins TRBV10-2 and TRBJ1-1; TRBD1 might be the D (6 bases). The clonotype originates from a man between 18 and 35 years old who had mild COVID-19 (a few samples of this study predate the infection). Cell type and time point are not known. The specimen was PBMCs or a T cell subset sorted from them (not recorded which). The CDR3 region is CASSVDSEAEAFF. The DNA of the CDR3 is TGCGCCAGCAGCGTGGACAGTGAGGCTGAAGCTTTCTTT.